What follows are 22 T cell receptor beta chains derived from one specimen sequenced in a study of cytomegalovirus exposure and HLA in healthy donors. The PCR ran on 60 Vbeta and 13 Jbeta primers. Sequencing was performed with immunoSEQ multiplex PCR; in TCRdb, only in-frame clones are kept and a portion is missing. The sample records 150,000 to 180,000 clones, about 80% being singletons. The sample consisted of PBMCs. The receptors come from a man aged 25 to 40 in good health and CMV-seropositive.

The chain carries TRBV4-2 and TRBJ2-7; 10 positions agree with TRBD1. CDR1 and CDR2 from the germline V gene are LGHNA and YNFKEQ. This CDR3 has 15 residues. J was trimmed by 0 bases and V by 4 bases; bases with no gene match: 3. CDR3 loop: CASSLRTGGSYEQYF. The CDR3, as DNA: TGTGCCAGCAGCCTCCGGACAGGGGGCTCCTACGAGCAGTACTTC.

The chain is built from TRBV5-1 and TRBJ2-1, with 11 bases lining up with TRBD1. From germline, CDR1 is SGHRS and CDR2 YFSETQ. The CDR3 spans 16 residues. With 4 bases clipped from V and 3 bases from J, the junction kept 6 bases outside the gene matches. CDR3 in DNA: TGCGCCAGCAGCGAGGGGACAGGGGGGAACTACAATGAGCAGTTCTTC. Protein product: CASSEGTGGNYNEQFF.

The chain combines TRBV4-2 with TRBJ1-1; the D gene is possibly TRBD1 (6 bases). CDR1 is LGHNA, CDR2 YNFKEQ, per germline. The germline V and J ends were trimmed by 1 base and 4 bases, with 19 bases remaining between them. This CDR3 has 17 amino acids. The CDR3 sequence: CASSQVARGDWVTEAFF. In DNA, the CDR3 is TGTGCCAGCAGCCAAGTGGCCAGGGGTGATTGGGTCACTGAAGCTTTCTTT.

This chain connects TRBV5-6 to TRBJ2-1; TRBD2 agrees at 9 bases. After removal of 4 bases from V and 9 bases from J, the junction contained 14 bases not matched to a gene. The CDR3 has 16 residues. Germline-derived CDR1 and CDR2 are SGHDT and YYEEEE. The CDR3 spells CASSRNLGGRAIEQFF. Written as DNA, the CDR3 is TGTGCCAGCAGCCGGAATTTGGGCGGGAGGGCCATTGAGCAGTTCTTC.

The chain has TRBV29-1 and TRBJ2-1, with a tentative D call TRBD1 (5 bases). Trimming stripped 1 base from V and 12 bases from J, with 13 bases between. This CDR3 has 12 amino acids. Germline V gives CDR1 SQVTM, CDR2 ANQGSEA. CDR3 DNA: TGCAGCGTTGAAGTGGGGCACGATGGGCAGTTCTTC. Its protein is CSVEVGHDGQFF.

The chain links TRBV5-1 to TRBJ2-7; TRBD2 matches 9 bases. The germline V gene encodes CDR1 SGHRS and CDR2 YFSETQ. V lost 4 bases and J lost 3; bases outside the gene matches: 8. The CDR3 runs to 15 residues. This CDR3 is CASSEGLAPNYEQYF. CDR3 nucleotides: TGCGCCAGCAGCGAAGGACTAGCGCCAAACTACGAGCAGTACTTC.

The V call is TRBV28, the J call TRBJ2-7, with a weak D call TRBD1 (6 bases). The CDR3 loop spans 17 amino acids. V was clipped by 2 bases and J by 0 bases, with 17 bases between them. Per the germline V gene, CDR1 is MDHEN and CDR2 is SYDVKM. The CDR3 protein is CASSLAPLQGSSYEQYF. CDR3 sequence (DNA): TGTGCCAGCAGTTTAGCACCCTTGCAGGGGAGCTCCTACGAGCAGTACTTC.

The chain uses TRBV29-1 and TRBJ1-1; D is unclear. The CDR3 is made up of 10 amino acids. V lost 6 bases and J lost 5, with 7 bases in between. Germline values: CDR1 SQVTM, CDR2 ANQGSEA. CDR3 coding DNA: TGCAGCGTGAGGAGTACTGAAGCTTTCTTT. Its protein is CSVRSTEAFF.

This clone is a singleton in its sample. The rearrangement links TRBV13 to TRBJ2-3; TRBD1 agrees at 9 bases. Germline CDR1 is PRHDT and CDR2 is FYEKMQ (reference sequence). The junction had 4 bases not matched to a gene; V was cut back by 0 bases and J by 3 bases. The length of the CDR3 is 16 residues. The CDR3 nucleotides are TGTGCCAGCAGCTTAGGGGACAGGGGAGGTACAGATACGCAGTATTTT. Translating it yields CASSLGDRGGTDTQYF.

DNA of the CDR3: TGTGCCAGCAGCCCCTATCGTGGTGGTGAAAAACTGTTTTTT. Protein sequence: CASSPYRGGEKLFF. The chain combines TRBV6-1 with TRBJ1-4; D gene unclear. Deletions cut 6 bases from V and 7 bases from J, with 15 bases between. Looked up from germline, CDR1 is MNHNS and CDR2 is SASEGT. The CDR3 sequence is 14 residues long.

The chain employs TRBV7-2 and TRBJ2-2, with D maybe TRBD2 (6 bases). Trimming removed 5 bases at V and 5 bases at J, with 24 bases between. Germline V gene sequence: CDR1 SGHTA, CDR2 FQGNSA. This CDR3 is 18 amino acids long. The CDR3 nucleotides are TGTGCCAGCAGCGCGGGCCCTGCCGGGACTCCTCTTACCGGGGAGCTGTTTTTT. This codes for CASSAGPAGTPLTGELFF.

The rearrangement links TRBV4-1 to TRBJ2-3, with D possibly TRBD1 on 6 matching bases. The CDR3 loop spans 17 amino acids. Between the trimmed V and J ends, which lost 3 bases and 0 bases, there was a span of 16 bases. From germline, CDR1 is MGHRA and CDR2 YSYEKL. CDR3 sequence (DNA): TGCGCCAGCAGCCATTCCCCCGGACAGATTAGCACAGATACGCAGTATTTT. It specifies CASSHSPGQISTDTQYF.

This clone was picked up one time. This chain links TRBV7-8 with TRBJ2-5; possible D gene TRBD2, 6 bases. Trimming took off 1 base at V and 4 bases at J, with 19 bases between the two ends. CDR1 is SGHVS, CDR2 FQNEAQ, per germline. The CDR3 sequence is 17 residues long. Written as DNA, the CDR3 is TGTGCCAGCAGCTTAGAGTCGGGGGTACTTTCTTTAGAGACCCAGTACTTC. Residues: CASSLESGVLSLETQYF.

The chain combines TRBV11-3 with TRBJ2-2, with TRBD1 matching over 8 bases. With V trimmed by 5 bases and J by 6 bases, 11 bases remained unmatched. CDR3 size: 16 residues. CDR1 is SGHNT, CDR2 YENEEA, per germline. The CDR3 spells CASSRLGQGGSGELFF. The CDR3, as DNA: TGTGCCAGCAGCCGGCTCGGACAGGGAGGATCCGGGGAGCTGTTTTTT.

The CDR3 DNA sequence: TGTGCCAGCAGTTACTTACAGGGGAGCAGCTATGGCTACACCTTC. This encodes CASSYLQGSSYGYTF. V is TRBV6-5 and J is TRBJ1-2; 7 nucleotides line up with TRBD1. In germline, CDR1 is MNHEY, CDR2 SVGAGI. The CDR3 runs to 15 residues. With V trimmed by 1 base and J by 4 bases, 6 bases remained unmatched.

This sequence joins TRBV6-5 and TRBJ2-5, with a weak D call TRBD2 (6 bases). The ends were cut back, 7 bases at V and 2 bases at J, with 11 bases in the middle. Germline values: CDR1 MNHEY, CDR2 SVGAGI. CDR3 length equals 13 residues. The CDR3 sequence: CASTPAGQETQYF. DNA of the CDR3: TGTGCCAGCACCCCGGCGGGGCAAGAGACCCAGTACTTC.

This rearrangement joins TRBV27 to TRBJ2-7; D perhaps matches TRBD1 (5 bases). V was trimmed by 3 bases and J by 2 bases, leaving 14 bases between them. The CDR3 totals 15 residues. CDR1 MNHEY and CDR2 SMNVEV come from the germline V gene (reference sequence). CDR3 sequence reads: CASSFADNAAYEQYF. The CDR3 DNA sequence: TGTGCCAGCAGTTTTGCGGACAACGCGGCCTACGAGCAGTACTTC.

V is TRBV28 and J is TRBJ1-2; 7 bases fit TRBD1. This CDR3 spans 15 amino acids. The germline gives CDR1 MDHEN, CDR2 SYDVKM. The junction had 6 bases not matched to a gene; V was cut back by 5 bases and J by 0 bases. The CDR3 loop is CASSGRTGTNYGYTF. CDR3 bases: TGTGCCAGCAGTGGTCGGACAGGCACTAACTATGGCTACACCTTC.

The V gene is TRBV28, the J gene TRBJ1-2, with TRBD1 matching 8 bases. CDR3 length equals 14 residues. CDR1 is MDHEN, CDR2 SYDVKM, per germline. V shed 3 bases, J shed 2 bases, and the junction held 2 bases outside the gene matches. Here the CDR3 DNA reads TGTGCCAGCAGTTTCAGGGGGCGGAACTATGGCTACACCTTC. Protein: CASSFRGRNYGYTF.

The chain uses TRBV6-1 and TRBJ1-5; tentative D call: TRBD1 (5 bases). V dropped 6 bases and J dropped 3 bases, with 15 bases sitting between them. CDR1 is MNHNS, CDR2 SASEGT, per germline. The CDR3 totals 15 residues. The CDR3 here is CASRRREGNNQPQHF. CDR3 DNA: TGTGCCAGCAGGCGCAGGGAAGGGAACAATCAGCCCCAGCATTTT.

The chain carries TRBV18 and TRBJ2-2, with 8 nucleotides matching TRBD1. The CDR3 contains 16 residues. The germline CDR1 and CDR2 sequences are KGHSH and LQKENI. The ends lost 3 bases at V and 3 bases at J; junction bases unmatched: 6. CDR3 coding DNA: TGTGCCAGCTCACCGGAAGGACAGGGTTACACCGGGGAGCTGTTTTTT. It is translated as CASSPEGQGYTGELFF.

This clone has at least ten counts. The chain joins TRBV7-8 to TRBJ2-2; D not resolved. The CDR3 extends over 16 amino acids. V lost 4 bases and J lost 2, with 14 bases in between. Germline CDR1 and CDR2: SGHVS and FQNEAQ. CDR3 DNA: TGTGCCAGCAGCTCCTCCGCAAGGAGTAACACCGGGGAGCTGTTTTTT. It yields the protein CASSSSARSNTGELFF.